This T cell receptor (beta chain) is from a study of control samples from healthy donors and cancer patients. Sequencing was performed with immunoSEQ multiplex PCR; in TCRdb, only in-frame clones are kept and a portion is missing. The data contain around 78,000 clones, about 93% of them singletons. Germline V gene sequence: CDR1 LNHDA, CDR2 SQIVND (reference sequence). Trimming pared 6 bases from V and 3 bases from J, leaving 18 bases between. This CDR3 is 15 amino acids long. This clonotype originated in a woman aged 18-35 years in good health. The chain joins TRBV19 to TRBJ2-7; the D gene is possibly TRBD1 (6 bases). Sequences were obtained from blood. CDR3 nucleotide sequence: TGTGCCAGTAGCGAAGGGGGAGCTTTAGGCTACGAGCAGTACTTC. Translating it yields CASSEGGALGYEQYF.